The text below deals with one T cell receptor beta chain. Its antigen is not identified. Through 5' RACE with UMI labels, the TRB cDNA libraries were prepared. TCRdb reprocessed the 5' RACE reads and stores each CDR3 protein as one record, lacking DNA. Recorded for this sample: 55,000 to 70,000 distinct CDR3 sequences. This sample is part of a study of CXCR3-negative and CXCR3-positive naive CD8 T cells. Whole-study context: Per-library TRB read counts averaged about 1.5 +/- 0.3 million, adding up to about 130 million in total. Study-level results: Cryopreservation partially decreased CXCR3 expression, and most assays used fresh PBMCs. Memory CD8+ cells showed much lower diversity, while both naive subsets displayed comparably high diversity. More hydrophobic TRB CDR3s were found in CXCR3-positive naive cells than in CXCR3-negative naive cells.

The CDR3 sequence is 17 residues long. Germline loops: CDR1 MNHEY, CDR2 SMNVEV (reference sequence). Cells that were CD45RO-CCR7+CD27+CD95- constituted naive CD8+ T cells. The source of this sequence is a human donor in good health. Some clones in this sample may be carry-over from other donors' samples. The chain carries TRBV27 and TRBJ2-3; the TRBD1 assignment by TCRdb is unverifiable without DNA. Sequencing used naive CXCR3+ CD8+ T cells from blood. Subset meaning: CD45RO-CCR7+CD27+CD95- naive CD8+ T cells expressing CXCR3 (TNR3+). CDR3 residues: CASSSSWDRGGTDTQYF.